The 4 T cell receptor beta chains in this list originate from one sample, sequenced in a study of T cells expressing NK-cell markers. TCRdb re-called the 5' RACE reads and catalogs CDR3 proteins one per entry, DNA excluded. The sample data list 550,000 or so distinct CDR3 sequences. Material for sequencing was blood T cells: a sorted CD56 or NKG2C T cell subset, CD4+ or CD8+ T cells, or bulk PBMC T cells (not recorded which). The source of these receptors is a man younger than 35 in good health.

The chain is built from TRBV7-2 and TRBJ1-5; TCRdb lists TRBD1, though no DNA is available to test this call. This CDR3 spans 15 amino acids. In germline, CDR1 is SGHTA, CDR2 FQGNSA. CDR3 amino acids: CASSSTGFRNQPQHF.

The chain combines TRBV13 with TRBJ1-1. The germline gives CDR1 PRHDT, CDR2 FYEKMQ (reference sequence). The CDR3 contains 11 residues. CDR3 protein: CASSLTVEAFF. Complete variable domain (other parts from reference TRBV13 and TRBJ1-1): AAGVIQSPRHLIKEKRETATLKCYPIPRHDTVYWYQQGPGQDPQFLISFYEKMQSDKGSIPDRFSAQQFSDYHSELNMSSLELGDSALYFCASSLTVEAFFGQGTRLTVV.

This rearrangement joins TRBV11-1 to TRBJ2-7; TCRdb's D gene call, TRBD1, goes unchecked for lack of DNA. Germline CDR1 and CDR2: SGHAT and FQDESV (reference sequence). This CDR3 has 15 amino acids. The CDR3 sequence: CASSLRGWGKGEQYF.

The V gene is TRBV15, the J gene TRBJ2-2; there is no DNA to check the TCRdb D call of TRBD1. The germline V gene has CDR1 LNHNV and CDR2 YYDKDF (reference sequence). This CDR3 region has 15 residues. The CDR3 reads CATSREVGANGELFF.